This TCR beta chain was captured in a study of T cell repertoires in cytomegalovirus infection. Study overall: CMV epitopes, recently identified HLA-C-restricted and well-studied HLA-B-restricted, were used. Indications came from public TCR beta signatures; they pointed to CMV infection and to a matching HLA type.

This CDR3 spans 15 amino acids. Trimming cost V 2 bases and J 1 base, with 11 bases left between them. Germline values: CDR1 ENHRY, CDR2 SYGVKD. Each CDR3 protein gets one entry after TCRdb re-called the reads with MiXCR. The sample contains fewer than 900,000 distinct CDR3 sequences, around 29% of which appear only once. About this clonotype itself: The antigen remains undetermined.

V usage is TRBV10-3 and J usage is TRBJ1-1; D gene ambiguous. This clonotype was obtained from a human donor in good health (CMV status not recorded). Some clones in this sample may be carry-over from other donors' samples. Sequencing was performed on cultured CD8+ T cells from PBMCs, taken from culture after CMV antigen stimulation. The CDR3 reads CAISEGPYKNTEAFF. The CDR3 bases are TGTGCCATCAGTGAGGGACCCTACAAGAACACTGAAGCTTTCTTT.